The clone carrying this T cell receptor beta chain was picked up a small number of times. What it binds is unknown. This specimen comes from a study of blood T cells in healthy people across ages. Study findings and constraints: Investigators viewed diversity estimates from one million T cells as underestimates, the study reported.

Primers used in a second PCR of roughly 6 to 11 cycles were a sample-barcoded 5' primer and a J-beta primer mix. TCRdb reprocessed the 5' RACE reads via MiXCR and lists one record per CDR3 protein. The sample has almost 1 million distinct CDR3 sequences, 51% seen once. Drawn from each donor were ten milliliters of peripheral blood. Trimming pared 1 base from V and 0 bases from J, leaving 4 bases between. Germline V CDR1 and CDR2: MNHEY, SVGEGT. CDR3 size: 15 residues. This chain links TRBV6-2 or TRBV6-3 with TRBJ2-6, with D uncertain. The receptor comes from a woman between 55 and 75 years old in good health. The sequencing input was blood. The CDR3 here is CASSYFSSGANVLTF. CDR3 bases: TGTGCCAGCAGTTACTTCAGCTCTGGGGCCAACGTCCTGACTTTC.